The 12 T cell receptor beta chains listed next were all sequenced from one sample in a study of OX40 agonist ivuxolimab in advanced cancers. Sequencing used immunoSEQ multiplex PCR; TCRdb keeps in-frame clones, though not all of them. The sample includes about 120,000 clones, 80% to 90% of them seen just once. The sample here was CD4+ or CD8+ T cells sorted from blood, taken in a trial of the OX40 agonist ivuxolimab. These receptors all come from an adult with an advanced solid tumor such as melanoma, head and neck, liver or kidney cancer.

The rearrangement joins TRBV6-4 to TRBJ2-1; the match to TRBD1 covers 9 bases. Losses at the gene ends were 5 bases for V and 3 bases for J; bases not matched to a gene: 8. The V gene's germline CDR1 is MRHNA and CDR2 SNTAGT. This CDR3 spans 16 amino acids. CDR3 DNA sequence: TGTGCCAGCAGTCCGTCCGGGACAGGGATCTACAATGAGCAGTTCTTC. This codes for CASSPSGTGIYNEQFF.

The chain links TRBV5-4 to TRBJ2-1, with D hard to call. The CDR3 has 13 amino acids. The V gene's germline CDR1 is SGHNT and CDR2 YYREEE (reference sequence). Trimming took off 2 bases at V and 3 bases at J, with 6 bases between the two ends. As DNA, the CDR3 is TGTGCCAGCAGCTTCGATAGCTACAATGAGCAGTTCTTC. Amino acids: CASSFDSYNEQFF.

This rearrangement joins TRBV9 to TRBJ2-3, with a tentative D call TRBD1 (6 bases). The CDR3 extends over 15 amino acids. With 3 bases removed from V and 1 base from J, the gap between germline ends came to 12 bases. Germline CDR1 SGDLS, CDR2 YYNGEE. The CDR3 region has the DNA TGTGCCAGCAGCGGTCCCCCAGGGGGCACAGATACGCAGTATTTT. It translates to CASSGPPGGTDTQYF.

The chain uses TRBV5-4 and TRBJ2-1, with 7 bases lining up with TRBD1. CDR3 length equals 15 residues. Germline lookup yields CDR1 SGHNT and CDR2 YYREEE (reference sequence). Trimming took 5 bases from V and 5 from J; bases not matched to a gene: 10. The DNA of the CDR3 is TGTGCCAGCAGGCCTGGGACAGATTCAAACAATGAGCAGTTCTTC. It yields the protein CASRPGTDSNNEQFF.

The CDR3 DNA reads as TGTGCCAGCAGTGAAGGGGTACCGGTGCAGTACTTC. Encoded protein: CASSEGVPVQYF. This sequence joins TRBV6-1 and TRBJ2-7; D call uncertain. Trimming cost V 1 base and J 9 bases, with 10 bases left between them. The CDR3 spans 12 residues. Germline-derived CDR1 and CDR2 are MNHNS and SASEGT.

The chain recombines TRBV19 with TRBJ1-1, with 9 positions matching TRBD1. Germline V gives CDR1 LNHDA, CDR2 SQIVND (reference sequence). The CDR3 runs 14 residues. The V and J ends lost 8 bases and 1 base, in that order; junction bases with no gene match: 5. In DNA form, the CDR3 reads TGTGCCAGTGGGGAGGGACAGGGGAACACTGAAGCTTTCTTT. Translated: CASGEGQGNTEAFF.

Turning to this clone: At one boundary the junction diverges from the germline segment, which might be a read error. This chain links TRBV18 with TRBJ2-6; D is perhaps TRBD2 (5 bases). There are 17 residues in the CDR3. CDR1 is KGHSH and CDR2 is LQKENI in the germline V gene. CDR3 DNA: TGTACCAGCTCACCAGCGGCAGGCCTCTCTGGGGCCAACGTCCTGACTTTC. Translating it yields CTSSPAAGLSGANVLTF. Together with reference TRBV18 and TRBJ2-6, the CDR3 gives the full variable domain: NAGVMQNPRHLVRRRGQEARLRCSPMKGHSHVYWYRQLPEEGLKFMVYLQKENIIDESGMPKERFSAEFPKEGPSILRIQQVVRGDSAAYFCTSSPAAGLSGANVLTFGAGSRLTVL.

The rearrangement uses TRBV14 and TRBJ2-2; no clear D. Germline V lookup: CDR1 SGHDN, CDR2 FVKESK. Trimming took off 6 bases at V and 4 bases at J, with 6 bases between the two ends. The CDR3 runs 12 residues. The CDR3 DNA sequence: TGTGCCAGCAGGGAAACCACCGGGGAGCTGTTTTTT. Translated, it gives CASRETTGELFF.

The J gene is TRBJ1-1, the V gene TRBV7-3; a weak D match, TRBD1 (5 bases). Germline values: CDR1 SGHTA, CDR2 FQGTGA. Trimming took 4 bases from V and 1 from J, leaving 10 bases between them. The CDR3 extends over 14 amino acids. CDR3: CASSSGRTNTEAFF. For the CDR3, the DNA is TGTGCCAGCAGCTCGGGACGGACGAACACTGAAGCTTTCTTT.

This chain links TRBV11-2 with TRBJ2-5, with 11 nucleotides matching TRBD1. The CDR3 has 16 residues. In germline, CDR1 is SGHAT, CDR2 FQNNGV. V lost 5 bases, J lost 4 bases, and 9 bases stayed unmatched. As DNA, the CDR3 is TGTGCCAGCAGCCTTGGACAGGGGGCAGGGAGAGAGACCCAGTACTTC. Its protein product is CASSLGQGAGRETQYF.

This clone came up once. The chain combines TRBV5-6 with TRBJ2-5; D is unclear. V gave up 2 bases and J gave up 2 bases, with 4 bases separating them. Germline-derived CDR1 and CDR2 are SGHDT and YYEEEE. The CDR3 contains 12 residues. CDR3 DNA: TGTGCCAGCAGCTTCCCTCAAGAGACCCAGTACTTC. Encoded protein: CASSFPQETQYF.

The chain is built from TRBV7-6 and TRBJ2-5, with D tentatively TRBD2 (6 bases). The J call may be wrong; the DNA end is better matched by TRBJ2-7. The CDR3 consists of 13 residues. Germline CDR1 reads SGHVS; CDR2 reads FNYEAQ. CDR3 DNA: TGTGCCAGCAGCCCCGGGACTCAGAACGAGCAGTACTTC. Amino acid sequence: CASSPGTQNEQYF.